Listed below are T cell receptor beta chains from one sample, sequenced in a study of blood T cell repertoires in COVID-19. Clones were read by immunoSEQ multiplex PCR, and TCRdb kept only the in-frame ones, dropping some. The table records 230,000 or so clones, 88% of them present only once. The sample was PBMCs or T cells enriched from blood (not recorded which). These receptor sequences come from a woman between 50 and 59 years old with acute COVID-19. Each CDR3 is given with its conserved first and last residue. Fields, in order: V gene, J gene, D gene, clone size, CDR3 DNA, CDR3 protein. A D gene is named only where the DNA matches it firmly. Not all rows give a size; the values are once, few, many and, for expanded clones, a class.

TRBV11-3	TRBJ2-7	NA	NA	TGTGCCAGCAGCTTATCCCTAGACTACGAGCAGTACTTC	CASSLSLDYEQYF
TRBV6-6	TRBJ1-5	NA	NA	TGTGCCAGCGGGCAGGGACTCAATCAGCCCCAGCATTTT	CASGQGLNQPQHF
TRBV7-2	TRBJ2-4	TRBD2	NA	TGTGCCAGCAGCTTAGTAGCGGGAGAATGGGACATTCAGTACTTC	CASSLVAGEWDIQYF
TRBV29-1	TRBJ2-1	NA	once	TGCAGCGTTGGGGGCAGCAGCTACAATGAGCAGTTCTTC	CSVGGSSYNEQFF
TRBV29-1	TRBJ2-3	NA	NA	TGCAGCGTTGGGCGAGGAGATACGCAGTATTTT	CSVGRGDTQYF
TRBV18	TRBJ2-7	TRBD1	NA	TGTGCCAGCTCACCACCGGGGACAGGGAAGGTCGAGCAGTACTTC	CASSPPGTGKVEQYF
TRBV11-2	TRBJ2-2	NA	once	TGTGCCAGCAGCTCGAGAAACACCGGGGAGCTGTTTTTT	CASSSRNTGELFF
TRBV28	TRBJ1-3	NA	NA	TGTGCCAGCAGCTCGGACAGTCTCTGGATCTCCGGAAACACCATATATTTT	CASSSDSLWISGNTIYF
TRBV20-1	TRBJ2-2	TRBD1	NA	TGCAGTGCTAGTAGACAGGGTTTGTACGGGGAGCTGTTTTTT	CSASRQGLYGELFF
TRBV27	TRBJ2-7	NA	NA	TGTGCCAGCACCTCGGACACCCGCGAGCAGTACTTC	CASTSDTREQYF
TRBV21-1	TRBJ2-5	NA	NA	TGTGCCAGCAGCCCCGGGACAGGGGGGATTAGCGGGAGTAAAGAGACCCAGTACTTC	CASSPGTGGISGSKETQYF
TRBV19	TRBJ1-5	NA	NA	TGTGCCAGTAGTACCATCCTTGACAGATTGGACAATCAGCCCCAGCATTTT	CASSTILDRLDNQPQHF
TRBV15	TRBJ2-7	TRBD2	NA	TGTGCCACCAGCAGAGACGATCAGACTAGCGGGAGGGCGGGCGAGCAGTACTTC	CATSRDDQTSGRAGEQYF
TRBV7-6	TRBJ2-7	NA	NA	TGTGCCAGCAGCTTAGTCGACATCTACGAGCAGTACTTC	CASSLVDIYEQYF
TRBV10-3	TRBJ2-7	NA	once	TGTGCCATCAGTGACACTAGCAGGTCCTACGAGCAGTACTTC	CAISDTSRSYEQYF
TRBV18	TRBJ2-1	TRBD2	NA	TGTGCCAGCTCACCAGTTCTAGCGGGAGGGCCCTCCTACAATGAGCAGTTCTTC	CASSPVLAGGPSYNEQFF
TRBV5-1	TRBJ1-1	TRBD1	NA	TGCGCCAGCAGCTTCCCTCGACAGGGGGGGACTGAAGCTTTCTTT	CASSFPRQGGTEAFF
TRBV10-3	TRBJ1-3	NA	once	TGTGCCATCAGTGAAGTGAGCTCTGGAAACACCATATATTTT	CAISEVSSGNTIYF
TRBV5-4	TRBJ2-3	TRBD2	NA	TGTGCCAGCAGCAGTCGGGGGGTCGGTCCAGATACGCAGTATTTT	CASSSRGVGPDTQYF
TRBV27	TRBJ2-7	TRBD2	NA	TGTGCCAGCAGTTCGGGGACTAGCGGGAGTACGAACGAGCAGTACTTC	CASSSGTSGSTNEQYF
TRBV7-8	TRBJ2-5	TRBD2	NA	TGTGCCAGCAGCTTAGTTCGACTAGCGGTAGAGACCCAGTACTTC	CASSLVRLAVETQYF
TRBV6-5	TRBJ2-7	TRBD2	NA	TGTGCCAGCTCGCGGGGGTCCTACGAGCAGTACTTC	CASSRGSYEQYF
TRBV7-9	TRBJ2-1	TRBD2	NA	TGTGCCAGCAGCCGAGGGAGCGCGGGAGGGCCTTACAATGAGCAGTTCTTC	CASSRGSAGGPYNEQFF
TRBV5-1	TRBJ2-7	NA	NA	TGCGCCAGCAGAAGAGCCCCCCTAGGCTACGAGCAGTACTTC	CASRRAPLGYEQYF
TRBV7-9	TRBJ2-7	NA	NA	TGTGCCAGCAGCTTAGTTGGCCTCGCCTGGTATGGTGGGACTTACGAGCAGTACTTC	CASSLVGLAWYGGTYEQYF
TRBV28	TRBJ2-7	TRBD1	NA	TGTGCCAGCAGTCCTGGACAGGGGACCGAGCAGTACTTC	CASSPGQGTEQYF
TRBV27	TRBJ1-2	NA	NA	TGTGCCAGCAGTTCTCTGACAAAAAACTATGGCTACACCTTC	CASSSLTKNYGYTF
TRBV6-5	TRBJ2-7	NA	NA	TGTGCCAGCAGTCCCCCCGGGACGGGAGCCTACGAGCAGTACTTC	CASSPPGTGAYEQYF
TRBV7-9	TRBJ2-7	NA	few	TGTGCCAGCAGTTACAGGGTTACCTACGAGCAGTACTTC	CASSYRVTYEQYF
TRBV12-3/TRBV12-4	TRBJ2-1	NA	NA	TGTGCCAGCAGGCGGGATTTGGGGAATGAGCAGTTCTTC	CASRRDLGNEQFF
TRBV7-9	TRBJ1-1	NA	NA	TGTGCCAGCAGCTCGTCCACGTCACGGGGCACTGAAGCTTTCTTT	CASSSSTSRGTEAFF
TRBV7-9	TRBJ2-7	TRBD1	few	TGTGCCAGCAGCTGGACAGGGGGTGGCTACGAGCAGTACTTC	CASSWTGGGYEQYF
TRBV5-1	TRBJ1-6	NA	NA	TGCGCCAGCAGCTTCGAACCGGACAGAGCTTATAATTCACCCCTCCACTTT	CASSFEPDRAYNSPLHF
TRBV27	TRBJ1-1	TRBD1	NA	TGTGCCAGCAGAACCTGGACAGGATCCACTACAAACACTGAAGCTTTCTTT	CASRTWTGSTTNTEAFF
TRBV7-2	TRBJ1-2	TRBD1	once	TGTGCCAGCAGCGCACAACAGGGGATCGGCGAGGGCTACACCTTC	CASSAQQGIGEGYTF
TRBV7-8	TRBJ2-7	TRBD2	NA	TGTGCCAGCAGCTTAACCGGGACTAGCGGCTCCTACGAGCAGTACTTC	CASSLTGTSGSYEQYF
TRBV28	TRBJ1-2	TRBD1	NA	TGTGCCAGCAGTTTAGGGACAGGGACTTACTATGGCTACACCTTC	CASSLGTGTYYGYTF
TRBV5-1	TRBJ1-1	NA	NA	TGCGCCAGCAGCTTGGGTCAGGGTAGAGGAACTGAAGCTTTCTTT	CASSLGQGRGTEAFF
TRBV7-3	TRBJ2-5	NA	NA	TGTGCCAGCAGCCCACGCGGACTTAAAGAGACCCAGTACTTC	CASSPRGLKETQYF
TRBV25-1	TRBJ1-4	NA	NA	TGTGCCAGCTCTAGACAGCCTAATGAAAAACTGTTTTTT	CASSRQPNEKLFF
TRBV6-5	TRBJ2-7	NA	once	TGTGCCAGCAGATTATACGAGCAGTACTTC	CASRLYEQYF
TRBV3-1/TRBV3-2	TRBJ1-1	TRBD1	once	TGTGCCAGCAGCCCGAGACAGGGAAACACTGAAGCTTTCTTT	CASSPRQGNTEAFF
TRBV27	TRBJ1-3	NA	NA	TGTGCCAGCAGTTCCTCTTTCAGAATCTCTGGAAACACCATATATTTT	CASSSSFRISGNTIYF
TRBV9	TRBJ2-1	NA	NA	TGTGCCAGCAGCCTAGACTATCAAGAGCAGTTCTTC	CASSLDYQEQFF
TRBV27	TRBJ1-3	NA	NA	TGTGCCAGCAGTTTATACAGGGCCTCTGGAAACACCATATATTTT	CASSLYRASGNTIYF
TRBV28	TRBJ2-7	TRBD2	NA	TGTGCCAGCAGACTAGCGGGCCTGGTGAACGAGCAGTACTTC	CASRLAGLVNEQYF
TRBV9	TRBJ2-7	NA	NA	TGTGCCAGCAGTCTTGGACAGTACTACGAGCAGTACTTC	CASSLGQYYEQYF
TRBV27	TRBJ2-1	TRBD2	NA	TGTGCCAGCAGTTTAAGAAGCGGGGGCTACAATGAGCAGTTCTTC	CASSLRSGGYNEQFF
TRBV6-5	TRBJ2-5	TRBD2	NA	TGTGCCAGCAGCCCGGGACTAGCCTATGGGGAGACCCAGTACTTC	CASSPGLAYGETQYF